Listed here are 30 T cell receptor beta chains from one sample, sequenced in a study of T cells expressing NK-cell markers. TCRdb re-called the 5' RACE reads, yielding one record per CDR3 amino acid sequence without DNA. This listing includes some 340,000 distinct CDR3 sequences. What was sequenced was blood T cells: a sorted CD56 or NKG2C T cell subset, CD4+ or CD8+ T cells, or bulk PBMC T cells (not recorded which). The origin of the receptors is a man aged 18 to 69 in good health.

The chain links TRBV5-6 to TRBJ1-5; TCRdb calls TRBD1, which cannot be checked without DNA. Germline CDR1 reads SGHDT; CDR2 reads YYEEEE. The CDR3 is 15 amino acids. The CDR3 region is CASSLAGRENQPQHF.

The chain joins TRBV12-3 or TRBV12-4 to TRBJ2-3; TCRdb proposes TRBD1, but this gene call is untestable without DNA. This CDR3 is 17 amino acids long. CDR3 sequence: CASSFPLVGGPTDTQYF.

The chain combines TRBV7-3 with TRBJ1-1; the D gene TCRdb calls, TRBD1, cannot be checked with no DNA. Germline V CDR1 and CDR2: SGHTA, FQGTGA. The length of the CDR3 is 13 residues. The CDR3 sequence: CASRAGLNTEAFF.

The chain carries TRBV7-9 and TRBJ2-3. The germline V gene encodes CDR1 SEHNR and CDR2 FQNEAQ (reference sequence). The CDR3 length is 14 residues. CDR3 amino acids: CASSLDSLADTQYF.

The chain carries TRBV1 and TRBJ1-5. TRBV1 is a listed pseudogene. The CDR3 is made up of 15 amino acids. The CDR3 region is CTSSQDGDSNQPQHF.

V usage is TRBV7-2 and J usage is TRBJ2-7; there is no DNA to check the TCRdb D call of TRBD1. The CDR3 is 15 residues long. Looked up from germline, CDR1 is SGHTA and CDR2 is FQGNSA. This CDR3 reads CASSERTGHGYEQYF.

The CDR3 spells CATSGGQIPYNEQFF. The J gene is TRBJ2-1, the V gene TRBV24-1; TCRdb outputs TRBD1, but without DNA this stays unchecked. The CDR3 has 15 residues. Germline V gene lookup returns CDR1 KGHDR and CDR2 SFDVKD.

This chain uses TRBV6-1 with TRBJ2-3; the TRBD1 assignment by TCRdb is unverifiable without DNA. The CDR3 length is 14 residues. The germline V gene encodes CDR1 MNHNS and CDR2 SASEGT. CDR3 protein: CASSRPETSDTQYF.

The chain has TRBV28 and TRBJ2-1; the TRBD2 assignment by TCRdb is unverifiable without DNA. CDR3 length: 14 residues. CDR1 MDHEN and CDR2 SYDVKM come from the germline V gene. The CDR3 protein is CASTAGNRANEQFF.

This chain joins TRBV12-3 or TRBV12-4 and TRBJ2-1; the TCRdb D gene call, TRBD1, has no DNA to confirm it. The CDR3 runs to 13 residues. CDR3 protein: CASSPADRVEQFF.

This chain connects TRBV20-1 to TRBJ1-2. The germline CDR1 and CDR2 sequences are DFQATT and SNEGSKA (reference sequence). CDR3 length: 14 residues. CDR3 protein: CSARNGIANYGYTF.

This chain connects TRBV28 to TRBJ2-2; lacking DNA, the TRBD1 call made by TCRdb goes unchecked. This CDR3 has 16 residues. The germline gives CDR1 MDHEN, CDR2 SYDVKM. CDR3: CASRQTGTGNTGELFF.

This chain's CDR3 is CASSPLRAYEQYF. The chain carries TRBV7-9 and TRBJ2-7; TCRdb's D call, TRBD1, is unchecked because there is no DNA. Germline V gene data show CDR1 as SEHNR and CDR2 as FQNEAQ (reference sequence). The length of the CDR3 is 13 residues.

The chain links TRBV7-8 to TRBJ2-5; TCRdb designates TRBD1, a call that cannot be tested without DNA. CDR3 length: 17 residues. CDR1 and CDR2 (germline): SGHVS, FQNEAQ. CDR3 residues: CASSLIERRDPQETQYF.

The chain joins TRBV20-1 to TRBJ1-2; no DNA is available, so the TRBD1 call from TCRdb remains unchecked. The CDR3 runs to 13 residues. Germline CDR1 reads DFQATT; CDR2 reads SNEGSKA (reference sequence). The CDR3 region is CSARAPGDHGYTF.

This chain connects TRBV7-9 to TRBJ2-3; checking the TCRdb D call of TRBD2 is not possible without DNA. Germline loops: CDR1 SEHNR, CDR2 FQNEAQ (reference sequence). The CDR3 loop spans 16 amino acids. The CDR3 region is CASSQRRGIGPDTQYF.

The rearrangement uses TRBV2 and TRBJ1-4. The CDR3 covers 16 residues. Germline V gene sequence: CDR1 SNHLY, CDR2 FYNNEI. CDR3 loop: CASSERVYLGGEKLFF.

This chain links TRBV11-2 with TRBJ2-1; TCRdb's D call of TRBD1 is untestable without DNA. Germline CDR1 reads SGHAT; CDR2 reads FQNNGV. This CDR3 contains 17 residues. This chain's CDR3 is CASSPIASGQSYNEQFF.

V usage is TRBV7-2 and J usage is TRBJ2-7; the TCRdb D gene call, TRBD2, has no DNA to confirm it. CDR3 length: 15 amino acids. Germline CDR1 is SGHTA and CDR2 is FQGNSA. The CDR3 loop is CASSLDASGVYEQYF.

The genes are TRBV6-5 and TRBJ2-5; the D call from TCRdb, TRBD2, cannot be confirmed without DNA. The germline CDR1 and CDR2 sequences are MNHEY and SVGAGI. This CDR3 has 15 amino acids. This chain's CDR3 is CASSYSRPAREGQYF.

This chain joins TRBV20-1 and TRBJ2-5; no DNA is available, so the TRBD1 call from TCRdb remains unchecked. Germline V lookup: CDR1 DFQATT, CDR2 SNEGSKA (reference sequence). The CDR3 consists of 15 residues. The CDR3: CSARAGGPNQETQYF.

V gene TRBV28 combines with J gene TRBJ1-5. The CDR3 contains 15 residues. The germline CDR1 and CDR2 sequences are MDHEN and SYDVKM. The CDR3 sequence: CASGFGGGSNQPQHF.

The chain has TRBV7-9 and TRBJ2-7; TCRdb calls TRBD2, which cannot be checked without DNA. Germline V lookup: CDR1 SEHNR, CDR2 FQNEAQ (reference sequence). The CDR3 length is 14 residues. This chain's CDR3 is CASSYGSGTYEQYF.

The chain has TRBV29-1 and TRBJ2-1; absent DNA, TCRdb's TRBD2 call cannot be checked. The CDR3 loop spans 13 amino acids. In germline, CDR1 is SQVTM, CDR2 ANQGSEA. This CDR3 reads CSVTSGGHNEQFF.

The chain links TRBV29-1 to TRBJ2-7; TCRdb reports TRBD1, a call that lacks DNA to check it against. Germline loops: CDR1 SQVTM, CDR2 ANQGSEA. This CDR3 has 13 residues. CDR3 region: CSVKGQGTLQQYF.

The rearrangement joins TRBV1 to TRBJ2-5; TCRdb designates TRBD1, a call that cannot be tested without DNA. TRBV1 is shown as a pseudogene. The CDR3 contains 16 residues. CDR3: CTSSFGRGPLLETQYF.

The J gene is TRBJ2-7, the V gene TRBV15; checking the TCRdb D call of TRBD2 is not possible without DNA. This CDR3 spans 15 amino acids. The germline V gene has CDR1 LNHNV and CDR2 YYDKDF (reference sequence). This CDR3 is CATSRFASGGDEQYF. The full variable domain, in which reference TRBV15 and TRBJ2-7 provide the parts outside the CDR3, is DAMVIQNPRYQVTQFGKPVTLSCSQTLNHNVMYWYQQKSSQAPKLLFHYYDKDFNNEADTPDNFQSRRPNTSFCFLDIRSPGLGDTAMYLCATSRFASGGDEQYFGPGTRLTVT.

This chain joins TRBV19 and TRBJ2-7; checking the TCRdb D call of TRBD1 is not possible without DNA. Germline CDR1 and CDR2: LNHDA and SQIVND (reference sequence). This CDR3 has 18 amino acids. CDR3 amino acids: CASSNQYVLGQASYEQYF.

V usage is TRBV6-2 or TRBV6-3 and J usage is TRBJ2-7; the TCRdb call, TRBD1, lacks DNA for checking. Germline CDR1 is MNHEY and CDR2 is SVGEGT. The CDR3 consists of 14 residues. The CDR3: CASRPQDAIYEQYF.

The chain couples TRBV11-3 to TRBJ2-1; the D call from TCRdb, TRBD2, cannot be confirmed without DNA. This CDR3 contains 15 residues. Looked up from germline, CDR1 is SGHNT and CDR2 is YENEEA. The CDR3: CASSPGGGRRNEQFF.